These T cell receptor beta chains were read from a single sample in a study of T-cell memory formation after mild COVID-19. MiXCR, applied by TCRdb to the 5' RACE reads, yields one record per CDR3 protein. The data contain roughly 500,000 distinct CDR3 sequences, roughly 22% of them singletons. The sample was PBMCs or a T cell subset sorted from them (not recorded which). These TCRs come from an adult woman who had mild COVID-19 (a few samples of this study predate the infection). Cell type and time point are not known. Both conserved end residues are part of each CDR3. A D gene is named only where the DNA matches it firmly. Size is stated for part of the rows, as once, few or many counts, or as a class when the clone is expanded.

j_call	d_call	clone_size	v_call	cdr3_aa	cdr3_nt
TRBJ2-2	NA	NA	TRBV12-3/TRBV12-4	CASSLRQADTGELFF	TGTGCCAGCAGTTTGAGACAGGCGGACACCGGGGAGCTGTTTTTT
TRBJ2-5	TRBD1	NA	TRBV18	CASSPYTTGTETQYF	TGTGCCAGCTCACCTTATACGACAGGGACGGAGACCCAGTACTTC
TRBJ2-7	NA	few	TRBV6-2/TRBV6-3	CASSYRQGPDEQYF	TGTGCCAGCAGTTACCGTCAGGGCCCCGACGAGCAGTACTTC
TRBJ1-1	TRBD1	few	TRBV5-1	CASSGAGGMNTEAFF	TGCGCCAGCAGCGGTGCAGGGGGAATGAACACTGAAGCTTTCTTT
TRBJ1-6	NA	NA	TRBV12-3/TRBV12-4	CASSMAQDSSYNSPLHF	TGTGCCAGCAGCATGGCACAGGACAGCTCCTATAATTCACCCCTCCACTTT
TRBJ2-7	NA	many	TRBV5-1	CASSFGGYEQYF	TGTGCCAGCAGTTTCGGAGGATACGAGCAGTACTTC
TRBJ2-7	TRBD1	NA	TRBV9	CASSVASGQGGYEQYF	TGTGCCAGCAGCGTAGCCTCGGGACAGGGGGGATACGAGCAGTACTTC
TRBJ2-2	NA	few	TRBV12-3/TRBV12-4	CASSFGQTNTGELFF	TGTGCCAGCAGTTTCGGACAGACGAACACCGGGGAGCTGTTTTTT
TRBJ2-7	TRBD2	NA	TRBV18	CASSPASGGSLRGYEQYF	TGTGCCAGCTCACCAGCTAGCGGGGGTTCGCTACGCGGGTACGAGCAGTACTTC
TRBJ1-1	NA	many	TRBV12-3/TRBV12-4	CASSRDHKTEAFF	TGTGCCAGCAGTCGAGACCACAAAACTGAAGCTTTCTTT
TRBJ1-1	NA	NA	TRBV29-1	CSVDMNTEAFF	TGCAGCGTTGATATGAACACTGAAGCTTTCTTT
TRBJ2-7	TRBD2	few	TRBV3-1	CASRNSGTSLYEQYF	TGTGCCAGCAGAAATTCCGGGACTAGCCTCTACGAGCAGTACTTC
TRBJ1-2	NA	NA	TRBV9	CASSVSTVNYGYTF	TGTGCCAGCAGCGTCTCGACAGTCAACTATGGCTACACCTTC
TRBJ2-1	NA	NA	TRBV7-2	CASSLLGISYNEQFF	TGTGCCAGCAGCTTATTGGGGATCTCCTACAATGAGCAGTTCTTC
TRBJ1-5	NA	few	TRBV12-3/TRBV12-4	CASSFLSVSFQPQHF	TGTGCCAGCAGTTTTTTATCTGTATCGTTTCAGCCCCAGCATTTT
TRBJ1-2	TRBD1	few	TRBV19	CASRDRVIYGYTF	TGTGCCAGTAGGGACAGGGTTATCTATGGCTACACCTTC
TRBJ1-5	NA	NA	TRBV20-1	CSASRVGGSNQPQHF	TGCAGTGCTAGTCGAGTTGGGGGGAGCAATCAGCCCCAGCATTTT
TRBJ1-1	NA	few	TRBV3-1	CASSQGGGDTEAFF	TGTGCCAGCAGCCAAGGGGGAGGTGACACTGAAGCTTTCTTT
TRBJ2-7	NA	many	TRBV9	CASSPKGTEITYEQYF	TGTGCCAGCAGCCCAAAGGGAACAGAAATAACCTACGAGCAGTACTTC
TRBJ2-1	TRBD2	NA	TRBV20-1	CSAPNSGAINEQFF	TGCAGTGCTCCCAATAGCGGGGCGATTAATGAGCAGTTCTTC
TRBJ2-1	NA	few	TRBV7-8	CASSMGVWGSEQFF	TGTGCCAGCAGCATGGGGGTCTGGGGGTCTGAGCAGTTCTTC
TRBJ2-3	NA	few	TRBV2	CASSGLSGADTQYF	TGTGCCAGCAGTGGTCTTAGCGGCGCAGATACGCAGTATTTT
TRBJ1-1	NA	few	TRBV19	CATRRNTEAFF	TGTGCCACACGAAGGAACACTGAAGCTTTCTTT
TRBJ2-3	NA	few	TRBV7-2	CASSFILATDTQYF	TGTGCCAGCAGCTTTATACTAGCCACAGATACGCAGTATTTT
TRBJ2-1	TRBD2	few	TRBV7-2	CASSHGLAGFYNEQFF	TGTGCCAGCAGCCACGGACTAGCGGGGTTTTACAATGAGCAGTTCTTC
TRBJ2-5	TRBD2	NA	TRBV3-1	CASSQLAVKETQYF	TGTGCCAGCAGCCAGCTAGCGGTGAAAGAGACCCAGTACTTC
TRBJ2-3	TRBD2	NA	TRBV6-5	CASKLLSGRGDTQYF	TGTGCCAGCAAACTTCTAAGCGGGAGAGGAGATACGCAGTATTTT
TRBJ1-2	NA	NA	TRBV4-2	CASSQDGGGNYGYTF	TGTGCCAGCAGCCAAGACGGGGGGGGTAACTATGGCTACACCTTC
TRBJ2-1	NA	few	TRBV11-3	CASSQGGTPSREQFF	TGTGCCAGCAGCCAAGGGGGGACTCCCTCTCGGGAGCAGTTCTTC
TRBJ1-1	NA	few	TRBV29-1	CSVALLTGSDTEAFF	TGCAGCGTCGCGCTCCTTACAGGGAGTGACACTGAAGCTTTCTTT
TRBJ2-2	TRBD2	few	TRBV3-1	CASSQDPLFLAGDHTGELFF	TGTGCCAGCAGCCAGGATCCCCTATTTCTAGCGGGGGACCACACCGGGGAGCTGTTTTTT
TRBJ1-2	NA	NA	TRBV5-1	CASGKTVSDGYTF	TGCGCCAGCGGCAAGACAGTGTCTGATGGCTACACCTTC
TRBJ1-1	NA	NA	TRBV5-1	CASSYQWGYMNTEAFF	TGCGCCAGCAGCTATCAGTGGGGGTATATGAACACTGAAGCTTTCTTT
TRBJ2-7	NA	few	TRBV12-3/TRBV12-4	CASTGRRGAYEQYF	TGTGCCAGCACAGGCAGAAGGGGCGCCTACGAGCAGTACTTC
TRBJ1-1	NA	NA	TRBV7-9	CASSIRGEGTEAFF	TGTGCCAGCAGCATCAGGGGTGAGGGCACTGAAGCTTTCTTT